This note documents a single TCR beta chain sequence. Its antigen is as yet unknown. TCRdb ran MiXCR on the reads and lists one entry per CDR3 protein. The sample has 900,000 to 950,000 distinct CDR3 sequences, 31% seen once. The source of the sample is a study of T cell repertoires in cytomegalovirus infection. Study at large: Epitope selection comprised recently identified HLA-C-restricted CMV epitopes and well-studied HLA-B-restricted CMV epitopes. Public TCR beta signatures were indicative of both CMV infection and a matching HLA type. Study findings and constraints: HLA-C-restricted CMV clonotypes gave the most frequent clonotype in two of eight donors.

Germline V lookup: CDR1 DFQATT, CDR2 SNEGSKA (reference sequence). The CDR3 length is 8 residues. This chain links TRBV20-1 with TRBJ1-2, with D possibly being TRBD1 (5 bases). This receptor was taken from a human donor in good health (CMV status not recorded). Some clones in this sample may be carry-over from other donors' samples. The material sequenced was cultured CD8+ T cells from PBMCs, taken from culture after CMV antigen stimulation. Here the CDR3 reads CNAGGYTF. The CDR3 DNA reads TGCAATGCAGGGGGCTACACCTTC.